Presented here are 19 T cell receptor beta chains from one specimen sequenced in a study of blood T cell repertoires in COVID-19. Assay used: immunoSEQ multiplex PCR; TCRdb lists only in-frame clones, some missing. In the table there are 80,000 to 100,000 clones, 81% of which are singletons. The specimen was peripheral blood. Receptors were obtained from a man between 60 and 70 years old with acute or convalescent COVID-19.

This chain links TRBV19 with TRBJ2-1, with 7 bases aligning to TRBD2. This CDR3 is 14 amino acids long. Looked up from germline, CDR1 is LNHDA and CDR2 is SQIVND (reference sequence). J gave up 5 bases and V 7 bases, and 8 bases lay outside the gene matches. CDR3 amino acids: CASTSTSLNNEQFF. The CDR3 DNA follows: TGTGCCAGTACCTCGACTAGCCTTAACAATGAGCAGTTCTTC.

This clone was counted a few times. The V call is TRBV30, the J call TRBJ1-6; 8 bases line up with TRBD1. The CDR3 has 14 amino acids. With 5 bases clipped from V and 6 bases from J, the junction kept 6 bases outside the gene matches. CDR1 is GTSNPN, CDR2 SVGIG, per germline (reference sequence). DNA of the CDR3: TGTGCCTGGGGGAAGGACAGGGTTAATTCACCCCTCCACTTT. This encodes CAWGKDRVNSPLHF.

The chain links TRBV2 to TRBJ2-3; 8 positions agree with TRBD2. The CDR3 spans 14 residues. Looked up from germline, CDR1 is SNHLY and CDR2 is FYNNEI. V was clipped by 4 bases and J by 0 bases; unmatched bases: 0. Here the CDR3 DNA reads TGTGCCAGCAGTGCGGGAGGGAGCACAGATACGCAGTATTTT. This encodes CASSAGGSTDTQYF.

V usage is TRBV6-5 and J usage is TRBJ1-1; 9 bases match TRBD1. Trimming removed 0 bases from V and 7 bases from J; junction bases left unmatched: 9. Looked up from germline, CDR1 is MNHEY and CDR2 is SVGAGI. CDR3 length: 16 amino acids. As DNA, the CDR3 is TGTGCCAGCAGTTACTCGAAGGGACAGGGAAGGAGTGAAGCTTTCTTT. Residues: CASSYSKGQGRSEAFF.

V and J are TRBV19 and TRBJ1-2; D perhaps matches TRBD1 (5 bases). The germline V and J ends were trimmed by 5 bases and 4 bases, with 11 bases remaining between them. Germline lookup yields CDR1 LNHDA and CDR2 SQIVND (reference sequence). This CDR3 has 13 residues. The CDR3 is CASSGGTFYGYTF. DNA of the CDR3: TGTGCCAGTAGTGGCGGGACGTTCTATGGCTACACCTTC.

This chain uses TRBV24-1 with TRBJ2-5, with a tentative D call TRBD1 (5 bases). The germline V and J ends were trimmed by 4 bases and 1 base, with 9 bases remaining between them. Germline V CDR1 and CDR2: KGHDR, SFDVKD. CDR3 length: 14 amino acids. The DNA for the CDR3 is TGTGCCACCAGTGAACGGACACGCCAAGAGACCCAGTACTTC. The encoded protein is CATSERTRQETQYF.

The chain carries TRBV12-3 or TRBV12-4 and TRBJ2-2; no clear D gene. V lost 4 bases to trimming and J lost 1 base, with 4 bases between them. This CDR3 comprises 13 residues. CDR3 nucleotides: TGTGCCAGCAGTTATAGGAACACCGGGGAGCTGTTTTTT. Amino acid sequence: CASSYRNTGELFF.

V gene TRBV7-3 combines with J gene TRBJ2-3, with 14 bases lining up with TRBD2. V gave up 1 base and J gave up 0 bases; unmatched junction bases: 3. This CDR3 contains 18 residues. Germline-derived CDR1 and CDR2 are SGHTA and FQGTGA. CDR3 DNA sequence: TGTGCCAGCAGCTTAATGGGACTAGCGGGGGCTAGCACAGATACGCAGTATTTT. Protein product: CASSLMGLAGASTDTQYF.

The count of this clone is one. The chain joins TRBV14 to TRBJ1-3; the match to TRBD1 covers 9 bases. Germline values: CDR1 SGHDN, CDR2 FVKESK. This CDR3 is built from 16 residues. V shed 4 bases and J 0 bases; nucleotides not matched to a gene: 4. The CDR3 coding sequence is TGTGCCAGCAGCCCCCGGACAGGGGTCTCTGGAAACACCATATATTTT. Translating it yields CASSPRTGVSGNTIYF.

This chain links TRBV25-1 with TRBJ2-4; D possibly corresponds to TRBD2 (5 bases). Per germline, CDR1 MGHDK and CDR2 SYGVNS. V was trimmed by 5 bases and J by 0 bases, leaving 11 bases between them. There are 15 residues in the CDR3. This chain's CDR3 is CASSPWELAKNIQYF. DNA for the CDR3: TGTGCCAGCAGTCCTTGGGAGTTAGCCAAAAACATTCAGTACTTC.

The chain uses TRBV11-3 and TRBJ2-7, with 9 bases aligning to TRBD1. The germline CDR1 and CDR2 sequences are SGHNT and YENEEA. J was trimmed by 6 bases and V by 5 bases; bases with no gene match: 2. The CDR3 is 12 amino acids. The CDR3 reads CASSMDRGEQYF. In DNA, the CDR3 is TGTGCCAGCAGCATGGACAGGGGCGAGCAGTACTTC.

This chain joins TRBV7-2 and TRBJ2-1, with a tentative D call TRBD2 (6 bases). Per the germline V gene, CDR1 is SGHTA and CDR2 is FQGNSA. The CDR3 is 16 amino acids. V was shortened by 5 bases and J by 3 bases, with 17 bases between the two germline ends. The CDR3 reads CASSHQAGGVYNEQFF. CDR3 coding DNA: TGTGCCAGCAGCCATCAAGCGGGTGGGGTCTACAATGAGCAGTTCTTC.

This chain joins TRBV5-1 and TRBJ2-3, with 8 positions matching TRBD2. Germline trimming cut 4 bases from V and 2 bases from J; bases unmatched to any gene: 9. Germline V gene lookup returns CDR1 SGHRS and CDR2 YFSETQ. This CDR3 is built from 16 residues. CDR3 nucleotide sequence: TGCGCCAGCAGCATAGGACGGCGGGGGGCCACAGATACGCAGTATTTT. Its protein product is CASSIGRRGATDTQYF. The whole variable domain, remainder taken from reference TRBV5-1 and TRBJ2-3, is KAGVTQTPRYLIKTRGQQVTLSCSPISGHRSVSWYQQTPGQGLQFLFEYFSETQRNKGNFPGRFSGRQFSNSRSEMNVSTLELGDSALYLCASSIGRRGATDTQYFGPGTRLTVL.

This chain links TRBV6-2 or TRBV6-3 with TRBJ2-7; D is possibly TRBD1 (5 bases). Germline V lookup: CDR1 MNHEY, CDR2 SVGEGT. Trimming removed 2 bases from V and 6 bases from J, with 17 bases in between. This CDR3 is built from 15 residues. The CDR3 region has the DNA TGTGCCAGCAGTTACGGTCCAGGGCGAGGTGCCGAGCAGTACTTC. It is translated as CASSYGPGRGAEQYF.

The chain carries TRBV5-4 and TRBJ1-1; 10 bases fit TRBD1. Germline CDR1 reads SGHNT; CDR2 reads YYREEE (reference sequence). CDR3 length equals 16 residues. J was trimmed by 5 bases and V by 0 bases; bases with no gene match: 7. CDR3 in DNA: TGTGCCAGCAGCTTGGGAGGGGGGACAGGGGTTACTGAAGCTTTCTTT. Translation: CASSLGGGTGVTEAFF.

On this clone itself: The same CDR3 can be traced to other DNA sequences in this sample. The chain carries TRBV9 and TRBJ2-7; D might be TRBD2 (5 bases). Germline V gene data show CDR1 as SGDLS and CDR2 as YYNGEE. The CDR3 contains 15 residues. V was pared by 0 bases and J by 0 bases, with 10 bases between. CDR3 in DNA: TGTGCCAGCAGCGTAGATCCGGGGAGCTCCTACGAGCAGTACTTC. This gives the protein CASSVDPGSSYEQYF.

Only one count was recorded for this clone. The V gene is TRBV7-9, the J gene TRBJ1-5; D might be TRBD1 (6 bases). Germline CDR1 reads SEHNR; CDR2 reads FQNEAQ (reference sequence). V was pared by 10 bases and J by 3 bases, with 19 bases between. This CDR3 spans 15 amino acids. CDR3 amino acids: CANYSTGLPNQPQHF. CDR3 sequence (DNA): TGTGCCAACTACTCCACAGGGTTACCCAATCAGCCCCAGCATTTT. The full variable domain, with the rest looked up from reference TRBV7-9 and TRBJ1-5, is DTGVSQNPRHKITKRGQNVTFRCDPISEHNRLYWYRQTLGQGPEFLTYFQNEAQLEKSRLLSDRFSAERPKGSFSTLEIQRTEQGDSAMYLCANYSTGLPNQPQHFGDGTRLSIL.

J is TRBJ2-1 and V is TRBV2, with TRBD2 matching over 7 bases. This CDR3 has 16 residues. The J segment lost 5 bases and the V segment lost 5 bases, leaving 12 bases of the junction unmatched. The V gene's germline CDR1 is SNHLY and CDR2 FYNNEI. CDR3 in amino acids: CASSRNSGSKNNEQFF. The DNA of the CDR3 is TGTGCCAGCAGTCGGAATAGCGGGTCAAAGAACAATGAGCAGTTCTTC.

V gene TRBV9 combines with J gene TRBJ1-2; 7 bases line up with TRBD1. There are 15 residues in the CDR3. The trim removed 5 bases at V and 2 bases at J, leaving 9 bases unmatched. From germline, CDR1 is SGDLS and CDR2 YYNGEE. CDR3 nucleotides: TGTGCCAGCAGTCTATTTGAGGGGGCCAACTATGGCTACACCTTC. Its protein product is CASSLFEGANYGYTF.